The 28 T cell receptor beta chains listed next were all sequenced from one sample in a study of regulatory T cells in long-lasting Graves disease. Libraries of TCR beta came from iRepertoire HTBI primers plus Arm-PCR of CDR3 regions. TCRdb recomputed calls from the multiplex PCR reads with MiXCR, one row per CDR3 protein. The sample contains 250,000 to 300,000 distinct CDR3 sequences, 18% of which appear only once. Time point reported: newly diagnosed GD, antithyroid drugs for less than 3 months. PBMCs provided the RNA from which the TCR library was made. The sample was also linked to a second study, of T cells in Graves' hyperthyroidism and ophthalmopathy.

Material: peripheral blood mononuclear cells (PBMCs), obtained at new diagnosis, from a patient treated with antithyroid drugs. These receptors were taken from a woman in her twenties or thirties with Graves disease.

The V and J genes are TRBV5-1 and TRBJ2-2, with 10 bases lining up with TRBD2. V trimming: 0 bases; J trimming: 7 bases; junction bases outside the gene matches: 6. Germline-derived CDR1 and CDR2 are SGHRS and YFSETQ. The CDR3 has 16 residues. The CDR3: CASSLGPSGGSGELFF. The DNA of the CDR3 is TGCGCCAGCAGCTTGGGGCCTAGCGGGGGAAGCGGGGAGCTGTTTTTT.

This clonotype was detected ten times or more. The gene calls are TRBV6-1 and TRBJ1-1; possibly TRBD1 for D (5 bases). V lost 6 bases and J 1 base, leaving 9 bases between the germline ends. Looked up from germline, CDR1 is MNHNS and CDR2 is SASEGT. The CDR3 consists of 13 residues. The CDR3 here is CASRGGENTEAFF. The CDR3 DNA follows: TGTGCCAGCAGGGGGGGGGAGAACACTGAAGCTTTCTTT.

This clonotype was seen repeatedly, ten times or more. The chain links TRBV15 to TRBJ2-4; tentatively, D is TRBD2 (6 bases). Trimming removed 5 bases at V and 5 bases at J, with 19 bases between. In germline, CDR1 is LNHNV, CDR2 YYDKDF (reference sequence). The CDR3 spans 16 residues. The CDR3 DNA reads TGTGCCACCAGCTGGTCAAAAAGGACTAAACAAAACATTCAGTACTTC. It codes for CATSWSKRTKQNIQYF.

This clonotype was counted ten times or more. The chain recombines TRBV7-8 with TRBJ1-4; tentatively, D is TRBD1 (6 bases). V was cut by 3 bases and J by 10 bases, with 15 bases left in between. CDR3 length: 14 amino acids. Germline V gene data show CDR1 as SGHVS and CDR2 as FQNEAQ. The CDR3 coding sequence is TGTGCCAGCAGCTTCGACATAGGGGGGGGAAAACTGTTTTTT. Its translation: CASSFDIGGGKLFF.

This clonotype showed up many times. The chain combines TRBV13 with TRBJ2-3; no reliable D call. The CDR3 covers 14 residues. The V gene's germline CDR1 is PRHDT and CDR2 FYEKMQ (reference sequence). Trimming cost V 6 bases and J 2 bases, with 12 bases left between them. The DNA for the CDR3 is TGTGCCAGCAGTTGGACGGGTAACACAGATACGCAGTATTTT. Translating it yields CASSWTGNTDTQYF.

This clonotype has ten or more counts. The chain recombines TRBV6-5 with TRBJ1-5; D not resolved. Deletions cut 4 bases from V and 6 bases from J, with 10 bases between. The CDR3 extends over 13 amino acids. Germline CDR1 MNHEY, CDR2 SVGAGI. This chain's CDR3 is CASSFGPPQPQHF. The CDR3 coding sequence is TGTGCCAGCAGTTTCGGCCCCCCTCAGCCCCAGCATTTT.

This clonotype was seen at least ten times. CDR3 residues: CASSFSDPNEQFF. The CDR3 region has the DNA TGCGCCAGCAGCTTCTCGGACCCCAATGAGCAGTTCTTC. This sequence joins TRBV5-1 and TRBJ2-1; D is uncertain. V lost 2 bases, J lost 6 bases, and 9 bases lay in between. Germline CDR1 SGHRS, CDR2 YFSETQ. The CDR3 has 13 residues.

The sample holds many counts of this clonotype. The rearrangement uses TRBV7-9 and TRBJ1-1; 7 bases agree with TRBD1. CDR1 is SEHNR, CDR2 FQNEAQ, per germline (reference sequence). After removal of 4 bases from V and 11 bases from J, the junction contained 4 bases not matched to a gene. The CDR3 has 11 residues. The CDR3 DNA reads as TGTGCCAGCAGCTCGACAGGGACGGCTTTCTTT. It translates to CASSSTGTAFF.

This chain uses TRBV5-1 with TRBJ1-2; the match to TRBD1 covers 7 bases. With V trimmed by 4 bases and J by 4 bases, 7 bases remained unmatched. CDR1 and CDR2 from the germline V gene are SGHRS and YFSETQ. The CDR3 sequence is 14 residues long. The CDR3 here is CASSPGTAGYGYTF. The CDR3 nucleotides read TGCGCCAGCAGCCCCGGGACAGCAGGCTATGGCTACACCTTC.

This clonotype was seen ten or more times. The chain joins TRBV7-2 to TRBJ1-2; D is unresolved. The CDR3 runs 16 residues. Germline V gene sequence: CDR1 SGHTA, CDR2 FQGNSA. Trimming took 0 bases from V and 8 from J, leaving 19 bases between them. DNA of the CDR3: TGTGCCAGCAGCTTAGCGTGGGGAACCTCGACCGGCGGCTACACCTTC. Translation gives CASSLAWGTSTGGYTF.

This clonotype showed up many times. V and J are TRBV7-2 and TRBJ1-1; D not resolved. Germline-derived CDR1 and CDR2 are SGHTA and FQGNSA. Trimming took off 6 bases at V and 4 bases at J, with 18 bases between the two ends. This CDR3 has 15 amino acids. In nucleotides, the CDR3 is TGTGCCAGCAGTTATCCCCGGGTTGGGAGCACTGAAGCTTTCTTT. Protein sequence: CASSYPRVGSTEAFF.

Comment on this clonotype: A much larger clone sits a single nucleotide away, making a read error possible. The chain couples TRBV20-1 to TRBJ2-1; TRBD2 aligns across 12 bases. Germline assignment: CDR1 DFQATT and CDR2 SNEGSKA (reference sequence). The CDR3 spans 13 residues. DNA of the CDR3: TGCAGTGCTTCTGGACTAGCGGGGAATGGGCAGTTCTTC. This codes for CSASGLAGNGQFF.

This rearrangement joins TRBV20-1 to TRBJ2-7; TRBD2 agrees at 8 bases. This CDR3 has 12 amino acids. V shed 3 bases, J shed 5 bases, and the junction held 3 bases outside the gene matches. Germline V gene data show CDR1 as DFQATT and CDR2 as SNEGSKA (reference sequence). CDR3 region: CSASSGVHEQYF. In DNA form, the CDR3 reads TGCAGTGCTAGTAGCGGGGTCCACGAGCAGTACTTC.

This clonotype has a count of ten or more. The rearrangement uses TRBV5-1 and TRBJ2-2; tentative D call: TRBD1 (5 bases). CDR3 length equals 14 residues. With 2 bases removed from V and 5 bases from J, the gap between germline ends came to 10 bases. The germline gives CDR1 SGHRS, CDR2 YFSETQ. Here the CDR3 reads CASSFRVSTGELFF. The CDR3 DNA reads TGCGCCAGCAGCTTCAGGGTCAGTACCGGGGAGCTGTTTTTT.

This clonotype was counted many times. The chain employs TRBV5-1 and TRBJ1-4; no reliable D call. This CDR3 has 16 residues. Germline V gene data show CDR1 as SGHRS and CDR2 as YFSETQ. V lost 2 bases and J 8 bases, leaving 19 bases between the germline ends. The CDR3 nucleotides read TGCGCCAGCAGCTTAACCGTATTCGGGTCCGCCGAAAAACTGTTTTTT. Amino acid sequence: CASSLTVFGSAEKLFF.

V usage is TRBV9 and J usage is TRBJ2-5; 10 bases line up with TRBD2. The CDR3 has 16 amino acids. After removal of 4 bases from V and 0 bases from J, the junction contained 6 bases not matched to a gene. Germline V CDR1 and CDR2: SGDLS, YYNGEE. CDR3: CASSPRTSGDQETQYF. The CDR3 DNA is TGTGCCAGCAGCCCACGAACTAGCGGGGACCAAGAGACCCAGTACTTC.

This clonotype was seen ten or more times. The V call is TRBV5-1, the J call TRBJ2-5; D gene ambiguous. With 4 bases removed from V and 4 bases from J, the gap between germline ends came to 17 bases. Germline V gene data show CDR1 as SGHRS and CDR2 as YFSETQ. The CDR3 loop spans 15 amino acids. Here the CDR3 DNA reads TGCGCCAGCAGCCCCTCGGACCTAATAGGAGAGACCCAGTACTTC. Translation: CASSPSDLIGETQYF.

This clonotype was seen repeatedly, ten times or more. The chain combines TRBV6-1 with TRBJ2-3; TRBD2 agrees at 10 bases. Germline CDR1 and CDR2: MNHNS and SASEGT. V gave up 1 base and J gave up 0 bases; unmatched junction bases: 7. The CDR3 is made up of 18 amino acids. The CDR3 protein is CASSEEGIAGGSTDTQYF. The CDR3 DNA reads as TGTGCCAGCAGTGAAGAAGGGATAGCGGGGGGAAGCACAGATACGCAGTATTTT.

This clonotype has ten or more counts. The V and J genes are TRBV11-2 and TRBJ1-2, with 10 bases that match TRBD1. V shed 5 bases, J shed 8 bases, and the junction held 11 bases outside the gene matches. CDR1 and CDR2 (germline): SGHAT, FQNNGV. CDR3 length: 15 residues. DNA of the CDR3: TGTGCCAGCAGCCAGGACAGGGGGGCTCTTGGGGGCTACACCTTC. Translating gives CASSQDRGALGGYTF. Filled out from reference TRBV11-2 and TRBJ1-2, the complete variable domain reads EAGVAQSPRYKIIEKRQSVAFWCNPISGHATLYWYQQILGQGPKLLIQFQNNGVVDDSQLPKDRFSAERLKGVDSTLKIQPAKLEDSAVYLCASSQDRGALGGYTFGSGTRLTVV.

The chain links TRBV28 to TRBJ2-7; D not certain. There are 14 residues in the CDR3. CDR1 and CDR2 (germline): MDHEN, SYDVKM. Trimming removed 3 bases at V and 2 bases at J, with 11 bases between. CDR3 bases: TGTGCCAGCAGTTTGAAGGTGTTCCCCTACGAGCAGTACTTC. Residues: CASSLKVFPYEQYF.

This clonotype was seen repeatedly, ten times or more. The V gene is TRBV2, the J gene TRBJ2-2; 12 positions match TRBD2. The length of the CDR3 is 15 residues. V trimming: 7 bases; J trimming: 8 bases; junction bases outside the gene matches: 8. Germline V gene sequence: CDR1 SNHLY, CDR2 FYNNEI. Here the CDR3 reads CASTRTSGAEGELFF. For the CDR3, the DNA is TGTGCCAGCACCCGGACTAGCGGGGCTGAGGGGGAGCTGTTTTTT. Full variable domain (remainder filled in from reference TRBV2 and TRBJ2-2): EPEVTQTPSHQVTQMGQEVILRCVPISNHLYFYWYRQILGQKVEFLVSFYNNEISEKSEIFDDQFSVERPDGSNFTLKIRSTKLEDSAMYFCASTRTSGAEGELFFGEGSRLTVL.

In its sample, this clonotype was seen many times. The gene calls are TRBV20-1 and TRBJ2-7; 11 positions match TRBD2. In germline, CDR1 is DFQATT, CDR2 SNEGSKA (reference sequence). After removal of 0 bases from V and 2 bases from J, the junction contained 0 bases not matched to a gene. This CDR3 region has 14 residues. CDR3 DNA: TGCAGTGCTAGAGATAGCGGGGGGGCCTACGAGCAGTACTTC. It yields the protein CSARDSGGAYEQYF.

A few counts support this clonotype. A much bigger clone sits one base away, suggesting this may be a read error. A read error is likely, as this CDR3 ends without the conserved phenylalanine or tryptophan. The CDR3 coding sequence is TGTGCCAGCAGTTACGGGGGCCCCGGGAGATCCTACGAGCAGTACCTC. It specifies CASSYGGPGRSYEQYL. The genes are TRBV6-2 or TRBV6-3 and TRBJ2-7; possibly TRBD1 or TRBD2 for D (6 bases each). Per the germline V gene, CDR1 is MNHEY and CDR2 is SVGEGT. The CDR3 has 16 residues. V was shortened by 2 bases and J by 1 base, with 15 bases between the two germline ends.

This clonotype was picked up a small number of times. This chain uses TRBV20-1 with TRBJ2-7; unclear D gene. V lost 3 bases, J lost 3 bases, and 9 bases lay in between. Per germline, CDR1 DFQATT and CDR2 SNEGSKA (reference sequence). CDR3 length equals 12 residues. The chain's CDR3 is CSARDGNYEQYF. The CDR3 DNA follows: TGCAGTGCTAGGGACGGAAACTACGAGCAGTACTTC.

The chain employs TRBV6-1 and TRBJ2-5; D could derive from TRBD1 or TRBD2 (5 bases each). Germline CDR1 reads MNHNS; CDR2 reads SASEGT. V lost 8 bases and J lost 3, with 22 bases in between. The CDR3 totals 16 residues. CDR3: CASPDKRGFTEETQYF. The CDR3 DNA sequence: TGTGCCAGCCCAGACAAGAGGGGTTTTACGGAAGAGACCCAGTACTTC.

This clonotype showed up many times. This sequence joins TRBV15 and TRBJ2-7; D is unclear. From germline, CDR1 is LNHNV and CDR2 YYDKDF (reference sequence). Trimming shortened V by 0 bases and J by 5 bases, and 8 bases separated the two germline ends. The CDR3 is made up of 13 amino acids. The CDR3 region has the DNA TGTGCCACCAGCAGAGATCTGATCGACGAGCAGTACTTC. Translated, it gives CATSRDLIDEQYF.

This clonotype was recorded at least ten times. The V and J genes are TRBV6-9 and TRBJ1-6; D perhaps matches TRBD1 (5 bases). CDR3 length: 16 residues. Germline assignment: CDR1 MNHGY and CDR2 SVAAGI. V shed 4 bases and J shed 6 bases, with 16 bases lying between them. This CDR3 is CASSLLGGGGNSPLHF. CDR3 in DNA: TGTGCCAGCAGTTTGCTCGGGGGGGGAGGTAATTCACCCCTCCACTTT.

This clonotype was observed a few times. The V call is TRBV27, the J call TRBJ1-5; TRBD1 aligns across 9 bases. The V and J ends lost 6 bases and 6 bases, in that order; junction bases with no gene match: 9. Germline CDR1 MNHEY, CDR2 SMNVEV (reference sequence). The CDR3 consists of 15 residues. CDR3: CASRKGTGLVQPQHF. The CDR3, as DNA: TGTGCCAGCAGGAAAGGGACAGGGCTGGTTCAGCCCCAGCATTTT.